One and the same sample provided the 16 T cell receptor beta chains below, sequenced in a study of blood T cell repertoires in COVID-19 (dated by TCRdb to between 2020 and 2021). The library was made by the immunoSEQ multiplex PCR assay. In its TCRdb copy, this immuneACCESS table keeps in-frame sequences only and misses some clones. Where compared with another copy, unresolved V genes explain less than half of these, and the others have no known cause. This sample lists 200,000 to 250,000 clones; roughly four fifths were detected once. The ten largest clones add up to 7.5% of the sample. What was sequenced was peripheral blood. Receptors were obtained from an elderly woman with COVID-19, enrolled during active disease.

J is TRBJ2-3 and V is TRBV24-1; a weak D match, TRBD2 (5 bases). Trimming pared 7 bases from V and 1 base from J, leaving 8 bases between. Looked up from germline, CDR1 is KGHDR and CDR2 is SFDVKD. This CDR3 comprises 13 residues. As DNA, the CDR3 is TGTGCCACCAGCCTCGGGGGCACAGATACGCAGTATTTT. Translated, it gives CATSLGGTDTQYF.

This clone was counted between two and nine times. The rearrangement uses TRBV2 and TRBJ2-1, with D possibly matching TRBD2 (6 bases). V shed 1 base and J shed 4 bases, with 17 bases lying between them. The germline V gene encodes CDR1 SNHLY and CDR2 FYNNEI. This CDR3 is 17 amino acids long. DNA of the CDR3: TGTGCCAGCAGTGAAGTCTTTCATATCGGGGGTTACAATGAGCAGTTCTTC. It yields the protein CASSEVFHIGGYNEQFF. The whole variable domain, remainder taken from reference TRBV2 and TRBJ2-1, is EPEVTQTPSHQVTQMGQEVILRCVPISNHLYFYWYRQILGQKVEFLVSFYNNEISEKSEIFDDQFSVERPDGSNFTLKIRSTKLEDSAMYFCASSEVFHIGGYNEQFFGPGTRLTVL.

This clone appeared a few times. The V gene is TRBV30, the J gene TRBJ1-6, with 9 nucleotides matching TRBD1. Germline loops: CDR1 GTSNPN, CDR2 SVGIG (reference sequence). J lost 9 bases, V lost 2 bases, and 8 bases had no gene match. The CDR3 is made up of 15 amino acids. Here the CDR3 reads CAWSRQGGGISPLHF. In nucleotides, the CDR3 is TGTGCCTGGAGTCGACAGGGGGGCGGTATTTCACCCCTCCACTTT.

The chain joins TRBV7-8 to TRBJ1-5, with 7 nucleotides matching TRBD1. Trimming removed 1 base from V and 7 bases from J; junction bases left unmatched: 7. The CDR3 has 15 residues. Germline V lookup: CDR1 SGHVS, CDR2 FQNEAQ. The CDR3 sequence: CASSLDGDSRQPQHF. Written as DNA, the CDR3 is TGTGCCAGCAGCTTAGACGGGGACAGTCGGCAGCCCCAGCATTTT.

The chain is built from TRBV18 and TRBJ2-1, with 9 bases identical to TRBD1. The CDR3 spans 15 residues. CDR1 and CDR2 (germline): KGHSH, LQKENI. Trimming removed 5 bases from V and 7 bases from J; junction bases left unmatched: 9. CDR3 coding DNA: TGTGCCAGCTCATCCCCGGACAGGGGAGGGAATGAGCAGTTCTTC. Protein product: CASSSPDRGGNEQFF.

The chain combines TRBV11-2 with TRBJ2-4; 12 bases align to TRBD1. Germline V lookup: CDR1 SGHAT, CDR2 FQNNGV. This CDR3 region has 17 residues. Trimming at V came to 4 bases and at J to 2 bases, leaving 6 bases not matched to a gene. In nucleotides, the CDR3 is TGTGCCAGCAGCTCAGGGACAGGGGGCGCTTCCAAAAACATTCAGTACTTC. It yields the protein CASSSGTGGASKNIQYF.

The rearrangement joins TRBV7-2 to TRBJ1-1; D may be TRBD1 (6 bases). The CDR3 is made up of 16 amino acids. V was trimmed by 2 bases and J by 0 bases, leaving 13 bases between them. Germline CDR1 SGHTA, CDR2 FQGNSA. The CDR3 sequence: CASSLQGTYMNTEAFF. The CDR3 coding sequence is TGTGCCAGCAGCTTACAGGGGACATATATGAACACTGAAGCTTTCTTT.

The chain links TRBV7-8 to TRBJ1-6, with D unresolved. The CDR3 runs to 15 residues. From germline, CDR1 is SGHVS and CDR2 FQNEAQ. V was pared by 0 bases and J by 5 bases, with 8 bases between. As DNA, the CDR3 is TGTGCCAGCAGCTTAGCGACGGGGAATAATTCACCCCTCCACTTT. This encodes CASSLATGNNSPLHF.

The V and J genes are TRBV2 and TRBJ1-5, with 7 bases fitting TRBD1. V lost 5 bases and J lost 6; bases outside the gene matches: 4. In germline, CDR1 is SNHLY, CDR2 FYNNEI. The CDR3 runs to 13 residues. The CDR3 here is CASSSDRFQPQHF. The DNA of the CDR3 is TGTGCCAGCAGTTCGGACAGGTTTCAGCCCCAGCATTTT.

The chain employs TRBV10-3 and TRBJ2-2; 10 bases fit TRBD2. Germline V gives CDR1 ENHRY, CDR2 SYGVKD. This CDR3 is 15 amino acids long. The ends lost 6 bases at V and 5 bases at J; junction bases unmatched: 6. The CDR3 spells CAISGAGGSTGELFF. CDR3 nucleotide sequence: TGTGCCATCAGCGGAGCGGGGGGGTCAACCGGGGAGCTGTTTTTT.

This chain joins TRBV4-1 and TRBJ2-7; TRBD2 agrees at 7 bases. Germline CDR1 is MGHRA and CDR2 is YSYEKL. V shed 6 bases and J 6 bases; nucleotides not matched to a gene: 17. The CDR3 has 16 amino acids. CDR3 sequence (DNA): TGCGCCAGCAGTCAAATCGGAGGGCGGGGGTTATCCGAGCAGTACTTC. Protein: CASSQIGGRGLSEQYF.

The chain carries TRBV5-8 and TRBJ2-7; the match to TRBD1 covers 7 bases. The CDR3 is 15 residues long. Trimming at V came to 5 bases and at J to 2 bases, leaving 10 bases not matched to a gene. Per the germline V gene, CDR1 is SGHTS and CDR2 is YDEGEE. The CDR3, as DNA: TGTGCCAGCAGTACCGGACAGGACCTAACCTACGAGCAGTACTTC. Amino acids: CASSTGQDLTYEQYF. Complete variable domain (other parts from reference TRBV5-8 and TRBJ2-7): EAGVTQSPTHLIKTRGQQATLRCSPISGHTSVYWYQQALGLGLQFLLWYDEGEERNRGNFPPRFSGRQFPNYSSELNVNALELEDSALYLCASSTGQDLTYEQYFGPGTRLTVT.

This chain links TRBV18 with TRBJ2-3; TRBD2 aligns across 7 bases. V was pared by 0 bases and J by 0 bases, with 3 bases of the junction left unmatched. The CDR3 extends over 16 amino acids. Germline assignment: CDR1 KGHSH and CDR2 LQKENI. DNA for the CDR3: TGTGCCAGCTCACCACCGGGTAGCGGGAGCACAGATACGCAGTATTTT. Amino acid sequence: CASSPPGSGSTDTQYF.

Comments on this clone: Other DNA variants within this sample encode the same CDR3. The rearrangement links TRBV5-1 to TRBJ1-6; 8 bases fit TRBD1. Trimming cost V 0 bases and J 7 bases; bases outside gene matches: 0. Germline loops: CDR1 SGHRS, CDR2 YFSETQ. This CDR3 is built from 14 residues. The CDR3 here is CASSLDRGNSPLHF. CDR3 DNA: TGCGCCAGCAGCTTGGACAGGGGGAATTCACCCCTCCACTTT.

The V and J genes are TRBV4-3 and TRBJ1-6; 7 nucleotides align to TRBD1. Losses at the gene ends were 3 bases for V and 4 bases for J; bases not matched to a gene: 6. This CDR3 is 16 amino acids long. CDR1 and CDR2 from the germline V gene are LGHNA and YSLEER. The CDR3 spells CASSQDPTGYNSPLHF. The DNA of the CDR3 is TGCGCCAGCAGCCAGGATCCGACAGGGTATAATTCACCCCTCCACTTT.

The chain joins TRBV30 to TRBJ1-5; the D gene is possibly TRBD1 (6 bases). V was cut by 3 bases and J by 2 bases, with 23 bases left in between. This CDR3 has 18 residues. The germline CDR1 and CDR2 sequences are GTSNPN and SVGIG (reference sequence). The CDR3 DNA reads TGTGCCTGGAGCTCGACAGCTCGAGGGGGTTATGGCAATCAGCCCCAGCATTTT. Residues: CAWSSTARGGYGNQPQHF.